This T cell receptor beta chain was found in a study of blood T cells in healthy people across ages. The study, taken as a whole, reports: The CMV status of each donor remained undetermined, and this could have confounded shifts in expanded clonotypes. Across the age range, TCR beta diversity per million T cells fell in a roughly linear way.

There are 16 residues in the CDR3. J lost 4 bases, V lost 2 bases, and 7 bases had no gene match. The germline gives CDR1 SGHNT, CDR2 YYREEE (reference sequence). Worth noting for this clonotype: Its antigen is as yet unknown.

With a J-beta primer mix and a sample-barcoded 5' primer, a second PCR ran 7 to 11 cycles. Each cDNA molecule carried a tag from a template-switch adaptor that contained 12 random nucleotides. TCRdb ran MiXCR on the 5' RACE reads and lists one entry per CDR3 protein. The table lists roughly 700,000 distinct CDR3 sequences, about 52% of them singletons. This clonotype was obtained from a woman in her fifties or sixties in good health. V gene TRBV5-4 combines with J gene TRBJ2-7, with 12 bases lining up with TRBD2. The source material was blood. Here the CDR3 DNA reads TGTGCCAGCAGCTTATCGACTAGCGGGAGCATGTACGAGCAGTACTTC. Translated, it gives CASSLSTSGSMYEQYF.